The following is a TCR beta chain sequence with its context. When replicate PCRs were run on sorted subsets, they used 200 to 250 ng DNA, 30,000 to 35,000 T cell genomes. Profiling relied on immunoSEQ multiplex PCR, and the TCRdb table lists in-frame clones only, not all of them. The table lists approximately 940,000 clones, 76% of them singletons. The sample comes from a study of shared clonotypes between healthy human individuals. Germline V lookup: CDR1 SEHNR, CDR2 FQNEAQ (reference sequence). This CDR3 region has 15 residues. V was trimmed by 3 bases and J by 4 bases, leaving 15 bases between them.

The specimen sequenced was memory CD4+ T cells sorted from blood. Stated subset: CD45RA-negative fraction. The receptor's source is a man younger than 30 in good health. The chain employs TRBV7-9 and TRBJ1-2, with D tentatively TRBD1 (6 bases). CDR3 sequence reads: CASSLVGGASYGYTF. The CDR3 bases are TGTGCCAGCAGCTTGGTGGGGGGCGCCTCCTATGGCTACACCTTC.